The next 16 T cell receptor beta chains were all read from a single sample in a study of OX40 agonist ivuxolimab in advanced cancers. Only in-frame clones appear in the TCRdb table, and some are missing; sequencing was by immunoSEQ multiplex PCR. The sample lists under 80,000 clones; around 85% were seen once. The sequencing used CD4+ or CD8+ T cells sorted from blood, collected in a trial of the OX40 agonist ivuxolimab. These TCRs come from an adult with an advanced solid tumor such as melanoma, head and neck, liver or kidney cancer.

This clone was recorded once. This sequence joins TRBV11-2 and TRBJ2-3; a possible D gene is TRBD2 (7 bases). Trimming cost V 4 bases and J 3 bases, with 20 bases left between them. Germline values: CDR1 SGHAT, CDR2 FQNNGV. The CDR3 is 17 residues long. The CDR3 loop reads CASSYSRGGRATDTQYF. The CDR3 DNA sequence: TGTGCCAGCAGCTATAGCAGGGGCGGGAGAGCTACAGATACGCAGTATTTT.

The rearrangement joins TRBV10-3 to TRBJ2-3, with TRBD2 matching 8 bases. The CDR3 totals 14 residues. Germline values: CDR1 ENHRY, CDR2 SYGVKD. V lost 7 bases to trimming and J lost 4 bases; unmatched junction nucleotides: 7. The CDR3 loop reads CAIMGGGSPDTQYF. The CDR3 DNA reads TGTGCCATCATGGGCGGGGGGTCCCCAGATACGCAGTATTTT.

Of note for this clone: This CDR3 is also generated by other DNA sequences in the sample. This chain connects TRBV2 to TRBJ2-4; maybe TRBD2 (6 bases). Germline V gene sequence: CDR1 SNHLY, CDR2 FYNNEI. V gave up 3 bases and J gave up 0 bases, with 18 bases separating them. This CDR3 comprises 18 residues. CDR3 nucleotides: TGTGCCAGCAGTGACTTAGGTCGGGGCGGGGTAGCCAAAAACATTCAGTACTTC. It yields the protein CASSDLGRGGVAKNIQYF.

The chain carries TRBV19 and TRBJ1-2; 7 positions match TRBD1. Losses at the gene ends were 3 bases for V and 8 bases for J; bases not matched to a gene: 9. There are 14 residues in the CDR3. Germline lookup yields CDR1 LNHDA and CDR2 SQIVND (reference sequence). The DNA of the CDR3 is TGTGCCAGTAGTATGGGCACAGGGGCACTCGGCTACACCTTC. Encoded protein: CASSMGTGALGYTF. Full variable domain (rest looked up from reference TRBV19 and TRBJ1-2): DGGITQSPKYLFRKEGQNVTLSCEQNLNHDAMYWYRQDPGQGLRLIYYSQIVNDFQKGDIAEGYSVSREKKESFPLTVTSAQKNPTAFYLCASSMGTGALGYTFGSGTRLTVV.

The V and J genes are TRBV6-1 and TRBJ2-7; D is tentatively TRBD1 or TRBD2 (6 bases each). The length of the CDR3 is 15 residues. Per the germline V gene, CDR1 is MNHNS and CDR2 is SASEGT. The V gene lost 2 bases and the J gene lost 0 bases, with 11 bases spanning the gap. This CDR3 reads CASSESPGASYEQYF. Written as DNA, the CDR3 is TGTGCCAGCAGTGAATCCCCGGGGGCCTCCTACGAGCAGTACTTC.

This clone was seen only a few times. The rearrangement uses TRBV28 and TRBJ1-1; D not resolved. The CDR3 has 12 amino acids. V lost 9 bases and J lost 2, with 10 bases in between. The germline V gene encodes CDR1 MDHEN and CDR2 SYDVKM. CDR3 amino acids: CARPPLNTEAFF. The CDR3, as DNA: TGTGCCAGACCCCCCCTCAACACTGAAGCTTTCTTT.

CDR3 loop: CASSFEANYGYTF. The CDR3 region has the DNA TGTGCCAGCAGCTTTGAAGCTAACTATGGCTACACCTTC. The genes are TRBV5-4 and TRBJ1-2, with D uncertain. The CDR3 is 13 residues long. Germline CDR1 reads SGHNT; CDR2 reads YYREEE (reference sequence). Trimming left V 2 bases short and J 0 bases short, with 5 bases between.

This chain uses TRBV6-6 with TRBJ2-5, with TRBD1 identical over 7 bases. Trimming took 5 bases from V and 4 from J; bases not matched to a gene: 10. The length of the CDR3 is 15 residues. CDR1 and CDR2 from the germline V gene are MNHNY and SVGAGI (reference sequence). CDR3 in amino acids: CASSPLEGAGETQYF. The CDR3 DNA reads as TGTGCCAGCAGTCCCCTTGAGGGGGCAGGAGAGACCCAGTACTTC.

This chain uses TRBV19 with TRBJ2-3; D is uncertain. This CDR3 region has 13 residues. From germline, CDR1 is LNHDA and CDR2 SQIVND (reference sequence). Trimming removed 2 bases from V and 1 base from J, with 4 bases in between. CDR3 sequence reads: CASSITGTDTQYF. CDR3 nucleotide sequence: TGTGCCAGTAGTATAACGGGCACAGATACGCAGTATTTT.

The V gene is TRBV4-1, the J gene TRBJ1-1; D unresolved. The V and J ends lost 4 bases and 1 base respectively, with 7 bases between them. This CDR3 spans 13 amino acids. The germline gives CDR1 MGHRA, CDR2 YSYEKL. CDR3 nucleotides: TGCGCCAGCAGCCTAGGGCCGAACACTGAAGCTTTCTTT. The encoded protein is CASSLGPNTEAFF.

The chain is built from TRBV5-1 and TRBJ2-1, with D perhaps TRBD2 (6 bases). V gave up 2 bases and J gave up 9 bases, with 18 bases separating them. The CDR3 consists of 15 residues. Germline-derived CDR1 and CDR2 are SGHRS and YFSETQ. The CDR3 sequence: CASSFDGGLWGEQFF. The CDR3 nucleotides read TGCGCCAGCAGCTTTGACGGGGGACTCTGGGGTGAGCAGTTCTTC. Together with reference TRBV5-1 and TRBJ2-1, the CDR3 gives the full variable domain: KAGVTQTPRYLIKTRGQQVTLSCSPISGHRSVSWYQQTPGQGLQFLFEYFSETQRNKGNFPGRFSGRQFSNSRSEMNVSTLELGDSALYLCASSFDGGLWGEQFFGPGTRLTVL.

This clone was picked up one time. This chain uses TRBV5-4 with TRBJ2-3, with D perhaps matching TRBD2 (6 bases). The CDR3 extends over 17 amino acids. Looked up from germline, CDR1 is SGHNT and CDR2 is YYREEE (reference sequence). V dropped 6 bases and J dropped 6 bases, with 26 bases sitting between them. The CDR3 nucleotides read TGTGCCAGCAACCCATCCCCGACTAGTTTGGGGTTGGATACGCAGTATTTT. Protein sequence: CASNPSPTSLGLDTQYF.

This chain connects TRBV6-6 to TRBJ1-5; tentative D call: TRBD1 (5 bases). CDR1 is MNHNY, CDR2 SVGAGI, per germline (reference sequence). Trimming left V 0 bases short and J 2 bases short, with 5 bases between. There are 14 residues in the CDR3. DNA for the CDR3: TGTGCCAGCAGTTACTCAGGGGGCAATCAGCCCCAGCATTTT. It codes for CASSYSGGNQPQHF.

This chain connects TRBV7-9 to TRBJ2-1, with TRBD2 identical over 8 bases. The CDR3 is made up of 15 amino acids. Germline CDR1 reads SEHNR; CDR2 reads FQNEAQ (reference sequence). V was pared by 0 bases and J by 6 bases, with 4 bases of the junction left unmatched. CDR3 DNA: TGTGCCAGCAGCTTAGCCACAGCGGGAGTCAATGAGCAGTTCTTC. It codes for CASSLATAGVNEQFF.

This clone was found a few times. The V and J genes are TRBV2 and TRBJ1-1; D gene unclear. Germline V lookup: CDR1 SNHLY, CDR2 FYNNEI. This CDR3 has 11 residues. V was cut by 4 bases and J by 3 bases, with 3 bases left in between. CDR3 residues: CASSGYTEAFF. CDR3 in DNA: TGTGCCAGCAGTGGTTACACTGAAGCTTTCTTT. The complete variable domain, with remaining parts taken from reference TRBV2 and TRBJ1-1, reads EPEVTQTPSHQVTQMGQEVILRCVPISNHLYFYWYRQILGQKVEFLVSFYNNEISEKSEIFDDQFSVERPDGSNFTLKIRSTKLEDSAMYFCASSGYTEAFFGQGTRLTVV.

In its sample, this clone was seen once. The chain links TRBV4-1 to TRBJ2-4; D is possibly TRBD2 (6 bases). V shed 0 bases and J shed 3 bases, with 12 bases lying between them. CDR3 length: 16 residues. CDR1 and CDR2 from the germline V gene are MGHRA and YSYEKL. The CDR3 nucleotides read TGCGCCAGCAGCCAAGATCAAGGAGGGGACAAAAACATTCAGTACTTC. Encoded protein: CASSQDQGGDKNIQYF.